This T cell receptor beta chain originates from a study of blood T cell repertoires in COVID-19. Participant age was about 18 to 89 years, and participants resided in fewer than 30 US areas. Looked up from germline, CDR1 is SNHLY and CDR2 is FYNNEI. The CDR3 sequence is 13 residues long. With 10 bases removed from V and 12 bases from J, the gap between germline ends came to 22 bases. The table came from immunoSEQ multiplex PCR; TCRdb's copy has only in-frame clones and leaves some out. The sample records approximately 440,000 clones, about nine tenths being singletons. The genes are TRBV2 and TRBJ2-1, with D maybe TRBD1 (7 bases). This sequence was found in a man between 18 and 29 years old who had recovered from COVID-19. Sequencing was done on a sample of PBMCs or T cells enriched from blood (not recorded which). The CDR3 loop is CATRGDSPRPQFF. In DNA, the CDR3 is TGTGCCACCAGGGGGGACTCTCCAAGACCGCAGTTCTTC.